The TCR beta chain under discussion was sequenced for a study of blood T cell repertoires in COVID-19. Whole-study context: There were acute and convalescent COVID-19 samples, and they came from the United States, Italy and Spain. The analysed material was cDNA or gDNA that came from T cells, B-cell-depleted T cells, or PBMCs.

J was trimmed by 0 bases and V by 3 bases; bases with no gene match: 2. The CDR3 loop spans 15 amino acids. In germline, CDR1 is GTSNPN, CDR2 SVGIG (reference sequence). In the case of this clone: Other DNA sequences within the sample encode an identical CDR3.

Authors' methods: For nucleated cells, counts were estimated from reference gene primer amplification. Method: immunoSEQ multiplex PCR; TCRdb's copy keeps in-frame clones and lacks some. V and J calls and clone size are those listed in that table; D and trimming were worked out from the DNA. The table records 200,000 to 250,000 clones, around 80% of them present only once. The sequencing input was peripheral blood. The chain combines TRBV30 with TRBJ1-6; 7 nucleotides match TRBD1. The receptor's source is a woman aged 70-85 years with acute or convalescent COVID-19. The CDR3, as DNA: TGTGCCTGGAGGAGGGACAGCTCCTATAATTCACCCCTCCACTTT. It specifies CAWRRDSSYNSPLHF.